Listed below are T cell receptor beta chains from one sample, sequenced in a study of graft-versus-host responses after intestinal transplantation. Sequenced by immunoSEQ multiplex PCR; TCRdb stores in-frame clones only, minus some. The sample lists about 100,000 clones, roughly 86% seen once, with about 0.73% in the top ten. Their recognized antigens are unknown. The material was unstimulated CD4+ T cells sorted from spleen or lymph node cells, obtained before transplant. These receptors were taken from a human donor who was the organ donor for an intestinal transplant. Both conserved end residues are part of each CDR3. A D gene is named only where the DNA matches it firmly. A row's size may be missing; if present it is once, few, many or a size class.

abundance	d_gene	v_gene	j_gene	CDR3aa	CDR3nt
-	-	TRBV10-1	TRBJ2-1	CASSVGGPAYNEQFF	TGCGCCAGCAGTGTAGGAGGGCCCGCGTACAATGAGCAGTTCTTC
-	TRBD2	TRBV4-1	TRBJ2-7	CASSQIAGTGEQYF	TGCGCCAGCAGCCAAATAGCGGGAACGGGCGAGCAGTACTTC
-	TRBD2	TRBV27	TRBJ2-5	CASSSLSGSGRGTQYF	TGTGCCAGCAGTTCGCTGTCAGGAAGCGGGAGAGGGACCCAGTACTTC
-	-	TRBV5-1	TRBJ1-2	CASGRGYSNYGYTF	TGCGCCAGCGGGAGAGGTTACTCTAACTATGGCTACACCTTC
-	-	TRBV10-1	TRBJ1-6	CASSVNRLSPLHF	TGCGCCAGCAGTGTAAACAGGCTCTCACCCCTCCACTTT
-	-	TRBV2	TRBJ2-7	CASSEPGAYEQYF	TGTGCCAGCAGTGAACCGGGAGCCTACGAGCAGTACTTC
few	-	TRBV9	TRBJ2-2	CASSVGTGELFF	TGTGCCAGCAGCGTAGGGACCGGGGAGCTGTTTTTT
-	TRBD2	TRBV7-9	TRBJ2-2	CASSLGAGAIAGELFF	TGTGCCAGCAGCTTAGGAGCGGGGGCGATCGCCGGGGAGCTGTTTTTT
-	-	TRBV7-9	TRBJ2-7	CASSPGDEQYF	TGTGCCAGCAGCCCTGGGGACGAGCAGTACTTC
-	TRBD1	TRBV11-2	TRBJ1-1	CASSRQGGWTEAFF	TGTGCCAGCAGCCGACAGGGGGGTTGGACTGAAGCTTTCTTT
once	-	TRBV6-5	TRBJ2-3	CASKDTLGPDTQYF	TGTGCCAGCAAGGACACTCTCGGGCCAGATACGCAGTATTTT
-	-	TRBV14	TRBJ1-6	CASSQDQPGGDSPLHF	TGTGCCAGCAGCCAAGATCAACCGGGGGGGGATTCACCCCTCCACTTT
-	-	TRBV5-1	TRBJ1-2	CASSAPGLLYGYTF	TGCGCCAGCAGCGCACCGGGACTGCTCTATGGCTACACCTTC
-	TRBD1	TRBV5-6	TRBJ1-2	CASSLWDRGLTGYTF	TGTGCCAGCAGCTTATGGGACAGGGGGCTGACTGGCTACACCTTC
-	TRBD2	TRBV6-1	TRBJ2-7	CASSEQGGRAYEQYF	TGTGCCAGCAGTGAACAAGGCGGGAGAGCCTACGAGCAGTACTTC
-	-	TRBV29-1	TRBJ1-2	CSVEDHNYGYTF	TGCAGCGTTGAAGACCACAACTATGGCTACACCTTC
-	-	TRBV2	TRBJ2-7	CASTDPTNVEQYF	TGTGCCAGCACCGACCCGACTAATGTCGAGCAGTACTTC
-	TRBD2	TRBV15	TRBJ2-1	CATSRGVTGNEQFF	TGTGCCACCAGCCGGGGGGTAACTGGCAATGAGCAGTTCTTC
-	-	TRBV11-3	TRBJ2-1	CASSYRGNEQFF	TGTGCCAGCAGCTACCGGGGGAATGAGCAGTTCTTC
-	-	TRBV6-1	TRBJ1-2	CASSEGFRALHGYTF	TGTGCCAGCAGTGAAGGCTTTCGGGCATTACATGGCTACACCTTC
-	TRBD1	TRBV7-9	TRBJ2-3	CASSEDRAADTQYF	TGTGCCAGCAGCGAGGACAGGGCGGCAGATACGCAGTATTTT